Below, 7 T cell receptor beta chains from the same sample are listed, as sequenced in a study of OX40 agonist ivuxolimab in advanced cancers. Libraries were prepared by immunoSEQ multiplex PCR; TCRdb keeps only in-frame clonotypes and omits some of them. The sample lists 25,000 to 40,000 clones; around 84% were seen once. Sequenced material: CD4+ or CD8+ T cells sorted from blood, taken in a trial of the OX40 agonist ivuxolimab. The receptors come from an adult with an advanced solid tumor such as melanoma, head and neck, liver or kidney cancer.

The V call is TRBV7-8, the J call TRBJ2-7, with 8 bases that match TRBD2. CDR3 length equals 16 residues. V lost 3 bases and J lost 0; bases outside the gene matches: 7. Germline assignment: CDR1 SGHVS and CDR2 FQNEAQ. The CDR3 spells CASSFSLAGSSYEQYF. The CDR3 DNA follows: TGTGCCAGCAGCTTCTCCTTAGCGGGGTCCTCCTACGAGCAGTACTTC. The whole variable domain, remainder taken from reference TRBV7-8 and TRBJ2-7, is GAGVSQSPRYKVAKRGQDVALRCDPISGHVSLFWYQQALGQGPEFLTYFQNEAQLDKSGLPSDRFFAERPEGSVSTLKIQRTQQEDSAVYLCASSFSLAGSSYEQYFGPGTRLTVT.

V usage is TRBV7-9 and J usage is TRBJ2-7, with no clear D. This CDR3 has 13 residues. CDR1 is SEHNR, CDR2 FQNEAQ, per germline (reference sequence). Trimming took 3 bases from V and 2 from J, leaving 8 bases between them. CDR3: CASSFSSTYEQYF. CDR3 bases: TGTGCCAGCAGCTTTTCGTCAACCTACGAGCAGTACTTC.

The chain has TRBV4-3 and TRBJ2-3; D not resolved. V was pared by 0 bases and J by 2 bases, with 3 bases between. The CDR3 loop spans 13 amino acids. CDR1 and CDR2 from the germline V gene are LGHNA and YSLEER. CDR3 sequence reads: CASSQETTDTQYF. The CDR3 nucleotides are TGCGCCAGCAGCCAAGAAACCACAGATACGCAGTATTTT.

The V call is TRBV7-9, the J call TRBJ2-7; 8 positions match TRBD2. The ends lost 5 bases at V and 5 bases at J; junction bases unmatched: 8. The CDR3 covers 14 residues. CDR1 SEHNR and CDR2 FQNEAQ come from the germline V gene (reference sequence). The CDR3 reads CASSVDSGGNEQYF. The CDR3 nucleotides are TGTGCCAGCAGCGTAGACTCGGGAGGGAACGAGCAGTACTTC.

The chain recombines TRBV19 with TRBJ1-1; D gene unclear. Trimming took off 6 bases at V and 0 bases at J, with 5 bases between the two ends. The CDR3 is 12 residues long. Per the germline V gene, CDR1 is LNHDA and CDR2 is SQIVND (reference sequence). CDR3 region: CASRDLNTEAFF. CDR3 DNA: TGTGCCAGTAGAGATCTGAACACTGAAGCTTTCTTT.

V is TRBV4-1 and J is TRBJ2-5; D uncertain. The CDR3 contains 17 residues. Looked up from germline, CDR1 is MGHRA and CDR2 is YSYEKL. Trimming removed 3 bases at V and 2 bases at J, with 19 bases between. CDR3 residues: CASSQASGWMGQETQYF. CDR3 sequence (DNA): TGCGCCAGCAGCCAGGCCTCCGGGTGGATGGGGCAAGAGACCCAGTACTTC.

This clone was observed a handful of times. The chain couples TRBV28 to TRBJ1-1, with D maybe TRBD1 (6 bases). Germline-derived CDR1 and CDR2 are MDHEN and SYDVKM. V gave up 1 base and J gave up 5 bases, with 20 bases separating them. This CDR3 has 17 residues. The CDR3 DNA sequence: TGTGCCAGCAGTTTATTTGGGGGGCGCGGACGGGGTACTGAAGCTTTCTTT. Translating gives CASSLFGGRGRGTEAFF.